The sequence of this T cell receptor beta chain was determined in a study of chemoradiotherapy in HPV16-positive cancers (dated by TCRdb to between 2020 and 2023). About the investigation overall: Using functional T-cell assays on cells from a couple of HPV16-positive patients, the researchers defined candidate HPV-specific T-cell clones and common TCR motifs. Whether T-cell immunity against the HPV oncoproteins E6 and E7 changes during chemoradiotherapy and whether survival is affected by this immunity were examined in the study. Next, the candidate HPV-specific TCRs and motifs were followed in TCR repertoires from more than 70 patients with HPV-related cancers. Broad study findings and their caveats: Only two HPV16-positive patients were used to derive the functional definition of HPV-specific T cells, and the survival association was reported for HPV16-positive patients. Among HPV16-positive patients, expansion of HPV-responsive T cells during chemoradiotherapy was associated with better recurrence-free survival. Expansion of candidate HPV-specific clones and E7-related TCR motifs was observed in the tumor microenvironment during treatment, whereas no such expansion was observed for non-HPV-specific T cells.

The method behind the library was the immunoSEQ multiplex PCR assay. In its TCRdb copy, this immuneACCESS table keeps in-frame sequences only and misses some clones. Where compared with another copy, unresolved V genes explain less than half of these, and the others have no known cause. The table for this sample lists 12,000 or so clones; 65% to 80% of them were counted only once. The ten largest clones capture 7% to 8% of the sample. Because repertoires were sampled repeatedly during chemoradiotherapy, clonal expansion in the tumor microenvironment could be followed. This clone appeared once. It lacks a known antigen. Nothing much larger sits one base from this clone, and base qualities are not available. The source is a human donor with HPV-associated anogenital cancer. Specimen collection occurred from a patient who underwent chemoradiotherapy.

The sequenced DNA is TGTGCCAGCAGCTCCGGGGGAGAGACCCAGTACTTC. It translates as CASSSGGETQYF. The chain is made from TRBV11-2 and TRBJ2-5; matching of 6 bases hints at TRBD2 as the D gene. Its CDR3 holds 12 amino acids, cysteine through phenylalanine. Of all the DNA, just the CDR3 is kept, 36 bases in frame from base 1. Deletion took 4 bases off V and 4 bases off J, with a span of 7 bases between the germline ends. According to the germline V gene, CDR1 reads SGHAT and CDR2 reads FQNNGV.